The rows below give T cell receptor beta chains drawn from one sample of a study of CD8 T cells in ankylosing spondylitis. TCRdb re-called the 5' RACE reads with MiXCR, one entry per CDR3 protein. The sample holds 150,000 to 200,000 distinct CDR3 sequences; approximately 10% are singletons and the top ten take 25% to 30%. The sequenced sample was blood, either unsorted or a sorted T cell fraction (not recorded which). All receptors derive from a male donor with ankylosing spondylitis or in good health (not recorded which). CDR3s include the opening cysteine and the closing phenylalanine or tryptophan. A D gene is named only where the DNA matches it firmly. Rows may omit the clone size; those that give it use once, few, many or a size class.

clone size	V gene	J gene	D gene	CDR3 protein	CDR3 DNA
many	TRBV9	TRBJ1-2	NA	CASSVAEDPDYGYTF	TGTGCCAGCAGCGTAGCTGAGGACCCCGACTATGGCTACACCTTC
few	TRBV6-2/TRBV6-3	TRBJ2-2	NA	CASSYSSGVIGSIGNTGELFF	TGTGCCAGCAGTTACTCCTCGGGGGTAATCGGTAGCATTGGGAACACCGGGGAGCTGTTTTTT
many	TRBV12-3/TRBV12-4	TRBJ1-2	NA	CASSFTGRDGYTF	TGTGCCAGCAGTTTTACAGGGCGGGATGGCTACACCTTC
many	TRBV5-1	TRBJ1-6	TRBD1	CASSPLTGKDSPLHF	TGCGCCAGCAGCCCGCTGACAGGGAAGGATTCACCCCTCCACTTT
few	TRBV7-9	TRBJ1-6	NA	CASSSGTDNSPLHF	TGTGCCAGCAGTTCCGGGACGGATAATTCACCCCTCCACTTT
many	TRBV7-2	TRBJ2-5	NA	CASSPETSSQETQYF	TGTGCCAGCAGCCCAGAGACATCTAGCCAAGAGACCCAGTACTTC
NA	TRBV6-1	TRBJ2-5	NA	CASSEFFRRETQYF	TGTGCCAGCAGTGAATTTTTTCGGCGAGAGACCCAGTACTTC
few	TRBV20-1	TRBJ1-1	NA	CSAIPSGLTGTEAFF	TGCAGTGCCATACCCTCGGGATTAACAGGGACTGAAGCTTTCTTT
NA	TRBV5-1	TRBJ2-3	NA	CASSWGGPGTDTQYF	TGCGCCAGCAGCTGGGGGGGGCCCGGCACAGATACGCAGTATTTT
many	TRBV27	TRBJ2-5	TRBD1	CASSRTGGQETQYF	TGTGCCAGCAGCCGGACAGGGGGTCAAGAGACCCAGTACTTC